One and the same sample provided the 27 T cell receptor beta chains below, sequenced in a study of post-analysis software for immune sequencing data. Which antigens these TCRs recognize remains unknown. Carried by the TCR beta cDNA libraries were unique molecular identifiers. One entry per CDR3 protein, called by TCRdb with MiXCR from the PCR reads. Of some 450,000 distinct CDR3 sequences listed, around 40% are singletons. Study outcomes and limitations: About 5 TRBV segments occurring more often in patients than controls included TRBV5-6, TRBV5-1 and TRBV20-1.

The specimen sequenced was blood. The receptors were gathered from a girl aged 5-17 years with multiple sclerosis.

This clonotype was seen a handful of times. The chain uses TRBV12-3 or TRBV12-4 and TRBJ1-2; no clear D gene. The CDR3 runs 13 residues. The germline V and J ends were trimmed by 5 bases and 5 bases, with 12 bases remaining between them. CDR3 protein: CASSNPEQYGYTF. DNA for the CDR3: TGTGCCAGCAGTAACCCGGAACAGTATGGCTACACCTTC.

This clonotype was recorded a few times. The rearrangement joins TRBV29-1 to TRBJ1-2; the match to TRBD1 covers 9 bases. Germline CDR1 SQVTM, CDR2 ANQGSEA. The trim removed 2 bases at V and 5 bases at J, leaving 9 bases unmatched. The CDR3 has 15 amino acids. The CDR3 DNA reads TGCAGCGTTGAACCCACAGGGGGCCCTGGATATGGCTACACCTTC. Protein product: CSVEPTGGPGYGYTF.

V and J are TRBV20-1 and TRBJ2-3; no reliable D call. V was shortened by 5 bases and J by 5 bases, with 11 bases between the two germline ends. The CDR3 contains 12 residues. Germline assignment: CDR1 DFQATT and CDR2 SNEGSKA (reference sequence). CDR3 residues: CSALTTGDTQYF. CDR3 nucleotides: TGCAGTGCTTTAACTACTGGAGATACGCAGTATTTT.

V and J are TRBV6-5 and TRBJ2-7, with 7 positions matching TRBD1. Germline V gives CDR1 MNHEY, CDR2 SVGAGI. This CDR3 region has 15 residues. Unmatched junction bases numbered 14, after V lost 6 bases and J lost 6 bases. The CDR3 protein is CASSTDRVGVGEQYF. The CDR3 DNA reads TGTGCCAGCAGCACCGACAGGGTGGGGGTGGGCGAGCAGTACTTC.

This sequence joins TRBV12-3 or TRBV12-4 and TRBJ1-2; TRBD1 matches 8 bases. The CDR3 has 14 amino acids. Trimming removed 6 bases from V and 2 bases from J; junction bases left unmatched: 5. The CDR3: CASRRTGPNYGYTF. Here the CDR3 DNA reads TGTGCCAGCAGGAGGACAGGGCCCAACTATGGCTACACCTTC.

The genes are TRBV6-5 and TRBJ2-1, with D perhaps matching TRBD2 (5 bases). The CDR3 is 16 residues long. The V end was cut by 4 bases, the J end by 9 bases, with 22 bases between. The germline V gene has CDR1 MNHEY and CDR2 SVGAGI. This CDR3 reads CASSSGTGPLSGEQFF. The CDR3, as DNA: TGTGCCAGCAGTTCGGGAACTGGTCCTCTAAGTGGTGAGCAGTTCTTC.

This sequence joins TRBV6-5 and TRBJ2-4; D could derive from TRBD1 or TRBD2 (5 bases each). With 2 bases removed from V and 9 bases from J, the gap between germline ends came to 23 bases. The CDR3 contains 17 residues. Germline CDR1 reads MNHEY; CDR2 reads SVGAGI. As DNA, the CDR3 is TGTGCCAGCAGTTACCAGAGGGTTGTCCCGGGGCAAACCATTCAGTACTTC. As protein: CASSYQRVVPGQTIQYF.

This sequence joins TRBV20-1 and TRBJ2-1, with TRBD2 as a possible D gene (6 bases). Trimming left V 3 bases short and J 5 bases short, with 17 bases between. Germline values: CDR1 DFQATT, CDR2 SNEGSKA (reference sequence). The length of the CDR3 is 15 residues. CDR3 loop: CSASRDFSWNNEQFF. In DNA, the CDR3 is TGCAGTGCTAGCCGGGACTTCTCCTGGAACAATGAGCAGTTCTTC.

This clonotype was seen a handful of times. The gene calls are TRBV4-2 and TRBJ2-5; 7 nucleotides line up with TRBD2. The CDR3 is 13 residues long. The V and J ends lost 0 bases and 11 bases, in that order; junction bases with no gene match: 6. Germline lookup yields CDR1 LGHNA and CDR2 YNFKEQ. The CDR3 region has the DNA TGTGCCAGCAGCCAAGATATGGGGCGGGAGCAGTACTTC. The encoded protein is CASSQDMGREQYF.

This clonotype has just a few counts. CDR3 residues: CASSSQRRQTSTDTQYF. CDR3 DNA sequence: TGTGCCAGCAGCTCACAAAGACGGCAGACTAGCACAGATACGCAGTATTTT. V gene TRBV7-9 combines with J gene TRBJ2-3; D gene ambiguous. The germline CDR1 and CDR2 sequences are SEHNR and FQNEAQ (reference sequence). The CDR3 has 17 amino acids. Trimming removed 4 bases at V and 0 bases at J, with 17 bases between.

The chain has TRBV6-6 and TRBJ2-1, with D possibly TRBD1 on 6 matching bases. V was clipped by 2 bases and J by 6 bases, with 14 bases between them. CDR1 and CDR2 (germline): MNHNY, SVGAGI (reference sequence). This CDR3 contains 15 residues. The CDR3, as DNA: TGTGCCAGCAGTTACCCAGGGGCCGGGGTCAATGAGCAGTTCTTC. Translation: CASSYPGAGVNEQFF.

The chain carries TRBV12-3 or TRBV12-4 and TRBJ2-3; TRBD2 matches at 9 bases. V dropped 6 bases and J dropped 4; count of bases not matched to a gene: 11. The CDR3 is made up of 16 amino acids. In DNA, the CDR3 is TGTGCCAGCAGCCTCCCGACTAGCGGAGCAGCAGATACGCAGTATTTT. Its translation is CASSLPTSGAADTQYF.

The V gene is TRBV6-1, the J gene TRBJ2-5; a weak D match, TRBD2 (5 bases). This CDR3 is 14 amino acids long. The V gene's germline CDR1 is MNHNS and CDR2 SASEGT. V lost 1 base and J lost 5, with 11 bases in between. The CDR3 spells CASSEVGVPETQYF. The CDR3 DNA sequence: TGTGCCAGCAGTGAAGTCGGGGTCCCGGAGACCCAGTACTTC.

The chain joins TRBV4-2 to TRBJ2-4; 7 bases match TRBD2. This CDR3 has 15 amino acids. The V and J ends lost 0 bases and 3 bases, in that order; junction bases with no gene match: 2. CDR1 and CDR2 (germline): LGHNA, YNFKEQ. The CDR3 sequence: CASSQEREGKNIQYF. In DNA, the CDR3 is TGTGCCAGCAGCCAAGAAAGGGAGGGCAAAAACATTCAGTACTTC.

Only one count was recorded for this clonotype. J is TRBJ2-7 and V is TRBV20-1; 7 bases fit TRBD1. This CDR3 has 16 residues. Germline lookup yields CDR1 DFQATT and CDR2 SNEGSKA (reference sequence). Trimming at V came to 4 bases and at J to 2 bases, leaving 14 bases not matched to a gene. The CDR3, as DNA: TGCAGTGCTAAAGACCTGGACAAGGGGGCACCCTACGAGCAGTACTTC. Its translation is CSAKDLDKGAPYEQYF.

The chain recombines TRBV7-9 with TRBJ2-5; D is ambiguous. Trimming left V 5 bases short and J 3 bases short, with 16 bases between. The CDR3 is 15 residues long. Germline V gene data show CDR1 as SEHNR and CDR2 as FQNEAQ (reference sequence). CDR3 protein: CASSPNGDPEETQYF. The CDR3 DNA reads TGTGCCAGCAGCCCAAACGGAGACCCAGAAGAGACCCAGTACTTC.

The rearrangement links TRBV7-9 to TRBJ2-3; 11 bases fit TRBD2. Germline-derived CDR1 and CDR2 are SEHNR and FQNEAQ (reference sequence). V dropped 5 bases and J dropped 4; count of bases not matched to a gene: 8. The CDR3 has 16 residues. CDR3 coding DNA: TGTGCCAGCAGCCCAACTAGCGGGAGTGCTTCAGATACGCAGTATTTT. The encoded protein is CASSPTSGSASDTQYF.

V usage is TRBV7-2 and J usage is TRBJ2-1; 14 positions match TRBD2. V lost 3 bases to trimming and J lost 6 bases; unmatched junction nucleotides: 4. This CDR3 spans 16 amino acids. The germline V gene has CDR1 SGHTA and CDR2 FQGNSA. CDR3 DNA: TGTGCCAGCAGCTTGGCAGGGACTAGCGGGAGCAATGAGCAGTTCTTC. It yields the protein CASSLAGTSGSNEQFF. The whole variable domain, remainder taken from reference TRBV7-2 and TRBJ2-1, is GAGVSQSPSNKVTEKGKDVELRCDPISGHTALYWYRQSLGQGLEFLIYFQGNSAPDKSGLPSDRFSAERTGGSVSTLTIQRTQQEDSAVYLCASSLAGTSGSNEQFFGPGTRLTVL.

This clonotype was picked up a small number of times. V gene TRBV20-1 combines with J gene TRBJ2-7; 11 nucleotides match TRBD2. Matching the DNA end better, TRBJ2-5 makes the J call doubtful. CDR3 size: 14 residues. Germline V gives CDR1 DFQATT, CDR2 SNEGSKA (reference sequence). The CDR3 sequence is CSASTSGRIETQYF. CDR3 in DNA: TGCAGTGCTTCTACTAGCGGGAGAATAGAGACCCAGTACTTC.

The V gene is TRBV3-1, the J gene TRBJ2-1, with D perhaps given as TRBD1 or TRBD2 (5 bases each). The CDR3 covers 17 residues. Trimming took off 0 bases at V and 3 bases at J, with 15 bases between the two ends. Per the germline V gene, CDR1 is LGHDT and CDR2 is YNNKEL (reference sequence). CDR3 DNA sequence: TGTGCCAGCAGCCAAGAAGAGGGCCGTGGGGGCTACAATGAGCAGTTCTTC. Protein sequence: CASSQEEGRGGYNEQFF.

The gene calls are TRBV15 and TRBJ2-7; a weak D match, TRBD2 (7 bases). Looked up from germline, CDR1 is LNHNV and CDR2 is YYDKDF (reference sequence). CDR3 size: 15 residues. The V gene lost 0 bases and the J gene lost 7 bases, with 16 bases spanning the gap. In DNA, the CDR3 is TGTGCCACCAGCAGAGATGTCGGGGGGCTAGGGGAGCAGTACTTC. This sequence encodes CATSRDVGGLGEQYF.

The chain links TRBV7-9 to TRBJ2-7; 9 nucleotides line up with TRBD1. The CDR3 covers 14 residues. Germline V lookup: CDR1 SEHNR, CDR2 FQNEAQ (reference sequence). J gave up 4 bases and V 5 bases, and 6 bases lay outside the gene matches. DNA for the CDR3: TGTGCCAGCAGCCCCGGGACAGGGAAGTACGAGCAGTACTTC. Protein: CASSPGTGKYEQYF.

This rearrangement joins TRBV5-1 to TRBJ2-4; the D is unclear. Germline CDR1 SGHRS, CDR2 YFSETQ. The CDR3 runs to 16 residues. With 1 base removed from V and 0 bases from J, the gap between germline ends came to 11 bases. The CDR3 DNA is TGCGCCAGCAGCTTGTCAGCGAATCTAGCCAAAAACATTCAGTACTTC. This gives the protein CASSLSANLAKNIQYF.

In its sample, this clonotype was seen a few times. The chain carries TRBV15 and TRBJ2-5; a possible D gene is TRBD2 (6 bases). In germline, CDR1 is LNHNV, CDR2 YYDKDF (reference sequence). CDR3 length: 15 residues. V gave up 0 bases and J gave up 5 bases, with 13 bases separating them. The CDR3 region is CATSRDSPGVETQYF. CDR3 in DNA: TGTGCCACCAGCAGAGATTCTCCGGGAGTGGAGACCCAGTACTTC.

This rearrangement joins TRBV28 to TRBJ2-5, with 8 bases matching TRBD2. The V and J ends lost 3 bases and 5 bases, in that order; junction bases with no gene match: 8. Germline V gene data show CDR1 as MDHEN and CDR2 as SYDVKM. The CDR3 is 15 residues long. The CDR3: CASSFPAGGLETQYF. CDR3 sequence (DNA): TGTGCCAGCAGTTTTCCTGCGGGGGGATTGGAGACCCAGTACTTC.

The chain employs TRBV4-1 and TRBJ2-7; 13 bases map to TRBD2. Germline values: CDR1 MGHRA, CDR2 YSYEKL. Trimming cost V 0 bases and J 1 base; bases outside gene matches: 0. The CDR3 sequence is 16 residues long. The DNA for the CDR3 is TGCGCCAGCAGCCAAGAGGGACTAGCGGGATCCTACGAGCAGTACTTC. Translated: CASSQEGLAGSYEQYF.

V is TRBV7-8 and J is TRBJ2-5; D perhaps matches TRBD1 (6 bases). Germline V CDR1 and CDR2: SGHVS, FQNEAQ. The CDR3 has 13 residues. V gave up 6 bases and J gave up 6 bases, with 14 bases separating them. DNA for the CDR3: TGTGCCAGCAGACAGACGCAGGGGCAGACCCAGTACTTC. It encodes CASRQTQGQTQYF. Looking up the rest from reference TRBV7-8 and TRBJ2-5 gives the full variable domain: GAGVSQSPRYKVAKRGQDVALRCDPISGHVSLFWYQQALGQGPEFLTYFQNEAQLDKSGLPSDRFFAERPEGSVSTLKIQRTQQEDSAVYLCASRQTQGQTQYFGPGTRLLVL.